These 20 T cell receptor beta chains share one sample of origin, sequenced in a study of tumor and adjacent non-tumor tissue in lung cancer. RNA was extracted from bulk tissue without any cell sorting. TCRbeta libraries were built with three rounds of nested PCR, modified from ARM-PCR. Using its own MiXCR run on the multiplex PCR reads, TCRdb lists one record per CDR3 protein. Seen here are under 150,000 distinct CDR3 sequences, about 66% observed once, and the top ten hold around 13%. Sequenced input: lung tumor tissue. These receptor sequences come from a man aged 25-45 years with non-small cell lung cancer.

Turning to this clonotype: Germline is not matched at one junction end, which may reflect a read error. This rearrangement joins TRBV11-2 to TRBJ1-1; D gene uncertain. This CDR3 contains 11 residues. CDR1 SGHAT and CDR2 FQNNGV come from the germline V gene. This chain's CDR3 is CAISFGGAAFF. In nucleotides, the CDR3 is TGTGCCATCAGCTTCGGAGGAGCAGCTTTCTTT.

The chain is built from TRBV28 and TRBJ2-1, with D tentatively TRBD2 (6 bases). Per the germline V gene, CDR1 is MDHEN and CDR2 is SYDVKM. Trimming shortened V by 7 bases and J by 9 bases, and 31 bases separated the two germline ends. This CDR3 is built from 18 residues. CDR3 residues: CASNSPIAEKSSYGEQFF. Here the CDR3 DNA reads TGTGCCAGCAATTCCCCCATAGCGGAGAAGAGCTCCTACGGTGAGCAGTTCTTC. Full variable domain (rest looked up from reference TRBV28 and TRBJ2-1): DVKVTQSSRYLVKRTGEKVFLECVQDMDHENMFWYRQDPGLGLRLIYFSYDVKMKEKGDIPEGYSVSREKKERFSLILESASTNQTSMYLCASNSPIAEKSSYGEQFFGPGTRLTVL.

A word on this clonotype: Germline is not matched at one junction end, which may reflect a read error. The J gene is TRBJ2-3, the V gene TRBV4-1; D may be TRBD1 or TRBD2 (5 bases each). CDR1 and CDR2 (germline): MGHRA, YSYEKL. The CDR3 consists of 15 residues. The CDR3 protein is CARSQDKRSTGTQYF. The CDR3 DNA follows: TGCGCCAGGAGCCAAGATAAGCGGAGCACAGGTACGCAGTATTTT.

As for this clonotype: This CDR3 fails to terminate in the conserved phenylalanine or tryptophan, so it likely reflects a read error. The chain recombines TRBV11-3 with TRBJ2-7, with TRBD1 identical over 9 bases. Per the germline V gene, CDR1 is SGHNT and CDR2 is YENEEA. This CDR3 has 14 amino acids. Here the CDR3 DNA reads TGTGCCTGCAGCCCGACGACAGGGGGGTACGAGCAGTACCTC. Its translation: CACSPTTGGYEQYL.

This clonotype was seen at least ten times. CDR3 sequence (DNA): TGCGCCAGCAGCCAAGAAAATAATTCACCCCTCCACTTT. It codes for CASSQENNSPLHF. This chain joins TRBV4-3 and TRBJ1-6; D not resolved. The germline V and J ends were trimmed by 0 bases and 5 bases, with 2 bases remaining between them. Germline V gives CDR1 LGHNA, CDR2 YSLEER. The CDR3 runs to 13 residues.

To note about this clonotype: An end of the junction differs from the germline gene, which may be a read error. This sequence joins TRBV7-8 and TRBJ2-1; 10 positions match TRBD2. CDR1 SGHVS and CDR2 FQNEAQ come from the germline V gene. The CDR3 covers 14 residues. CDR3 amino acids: CVSSAAGGPGEQFF. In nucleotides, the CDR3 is TGTGTCAGCAGCGCAGCGGGAGGGCCCGGTGAGCAGTTCTTC. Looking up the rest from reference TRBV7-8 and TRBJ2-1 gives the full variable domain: GAGVSQSPRYKVAKRGQDVALRCDPISGHVSLFWYQQALGQGPEFLTYFQNEAQLDKSGLPSDRFFAERPEGSVSTLKIQRTQQEDSAVYLCVSSAAGGPGEQFFGPGTRLTVL.

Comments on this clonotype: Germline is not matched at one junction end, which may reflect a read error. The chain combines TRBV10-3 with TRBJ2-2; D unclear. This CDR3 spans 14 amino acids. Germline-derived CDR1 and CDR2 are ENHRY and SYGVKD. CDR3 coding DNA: TGTGTCATCAGTGCCGCAGCTAACACCGGGGAGCTGTTTTTT. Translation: CVISAAANTGELFF.

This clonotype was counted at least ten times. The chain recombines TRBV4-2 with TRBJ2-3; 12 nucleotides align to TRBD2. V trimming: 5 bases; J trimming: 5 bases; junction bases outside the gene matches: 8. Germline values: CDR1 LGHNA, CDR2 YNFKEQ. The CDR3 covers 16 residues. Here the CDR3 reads CASSYSSGGAEDTQYF. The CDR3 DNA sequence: TGTGCCAGCAGCTACTCTAGCGGGGGGGCCGAAGATACGCAGTATTTT.

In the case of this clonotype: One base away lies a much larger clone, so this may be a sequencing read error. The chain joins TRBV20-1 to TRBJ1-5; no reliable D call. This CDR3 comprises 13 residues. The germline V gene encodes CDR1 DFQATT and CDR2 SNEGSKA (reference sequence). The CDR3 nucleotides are TGCGGTGCTAGAGATCCCCGCAATCAGCCCCAGCATTTT. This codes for CGARDPRNQPQHF.

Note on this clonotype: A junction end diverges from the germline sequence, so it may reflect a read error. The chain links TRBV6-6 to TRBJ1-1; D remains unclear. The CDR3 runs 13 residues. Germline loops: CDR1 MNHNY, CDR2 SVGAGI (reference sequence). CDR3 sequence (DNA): TGTGTCAGCAGTGTGACGGGTCAAACTGAAGCTTTCTTT. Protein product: CVSSVTGQTEAFF.

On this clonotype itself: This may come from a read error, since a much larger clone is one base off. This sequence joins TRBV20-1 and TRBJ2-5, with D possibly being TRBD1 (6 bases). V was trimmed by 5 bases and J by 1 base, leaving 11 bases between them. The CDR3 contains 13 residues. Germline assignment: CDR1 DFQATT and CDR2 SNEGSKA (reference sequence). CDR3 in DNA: TGCAGTGCTTCCGGGACATCCCAAGAGACCCAGTACTTC. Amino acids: CSASGTSQETQYF.

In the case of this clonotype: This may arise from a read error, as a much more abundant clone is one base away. The CDR3 region has the DNA TGCAGTGCTAGATTCACCGAAAACTACGAGCAGTACTTC. As protein: CSARFTENYEQYF. The rearrangement links TRBV20-1 to TRBJ2-7; D is unclear. Trimming cost V 2 bases and J 3 bases, with 11 bases left between them. Germline assignment: CDR1 DFQATT and CDR2 SNEGSKA (reference sequence). This CDR3 spans 13 amino acids.

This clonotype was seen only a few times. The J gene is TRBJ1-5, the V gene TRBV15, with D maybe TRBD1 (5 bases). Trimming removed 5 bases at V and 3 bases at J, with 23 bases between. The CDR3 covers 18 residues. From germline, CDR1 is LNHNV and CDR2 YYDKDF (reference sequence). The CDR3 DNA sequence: TGTGCCACCAGCTTACGCCCTCCCTTAAGGGGACCCAATCAGCCCCAGCATTTT. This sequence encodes CATSLRPPLRGPNQPQHF.

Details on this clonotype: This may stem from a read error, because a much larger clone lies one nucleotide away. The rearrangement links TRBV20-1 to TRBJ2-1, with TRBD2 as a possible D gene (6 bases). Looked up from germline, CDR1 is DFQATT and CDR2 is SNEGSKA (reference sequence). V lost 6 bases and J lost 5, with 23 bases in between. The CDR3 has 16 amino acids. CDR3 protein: CSAPIGLSGKDNEQFF. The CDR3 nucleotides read TGCAGTGCGCCAATCGGACTATCGGGAAAGGACAATGAGCAGTTCTTC.

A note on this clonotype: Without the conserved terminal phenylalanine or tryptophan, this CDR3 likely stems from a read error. This CDR3 reads CASSQYRGVLYGYTI. As DNA, the CDR3 is TGCGCCAGCAGCCAATATAGGGGTGTTCTCTACGGCTACACCATC. This chain links TRBV4-3 with TRBJ1-2; D might be TRBD1 (5 bases). The CDR3 is made up of 15 amino acids. Germline values: CDR1 LGHNA, CDR2 YSLEER. V was trimmed by 2 bases and J by 8 bases, leaving 18 bases between them.

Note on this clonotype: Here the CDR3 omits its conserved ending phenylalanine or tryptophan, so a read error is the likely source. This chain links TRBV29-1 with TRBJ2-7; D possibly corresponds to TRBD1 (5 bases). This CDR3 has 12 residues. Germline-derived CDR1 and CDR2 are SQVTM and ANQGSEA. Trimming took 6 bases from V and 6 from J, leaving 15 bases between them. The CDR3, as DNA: TGCAGCGTCGCCGAGACAGTCTGCGAGCAGTACTTA. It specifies CSVAETVCEQYL.

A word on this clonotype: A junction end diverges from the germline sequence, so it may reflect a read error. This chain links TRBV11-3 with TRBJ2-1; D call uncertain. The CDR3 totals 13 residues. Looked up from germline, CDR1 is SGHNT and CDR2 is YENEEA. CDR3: CTSSPTPANEQFF. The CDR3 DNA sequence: TGTACCAGCAGCCCCACACCTGCCAATGAGCAGTTTTTC.

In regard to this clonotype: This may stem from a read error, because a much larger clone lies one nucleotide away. Here the CDR3 DNA reads TGTGCCAGCAGCTTCAGTTCCTTC. This encodes CASSFSSF. This chain connects TRBV11-3 to TRBJ2-1; D gene uncertain. The germline V gene encodes CDR1 SGHNT and CDR2 YENEEA. The CDR3 covers 8 residues.

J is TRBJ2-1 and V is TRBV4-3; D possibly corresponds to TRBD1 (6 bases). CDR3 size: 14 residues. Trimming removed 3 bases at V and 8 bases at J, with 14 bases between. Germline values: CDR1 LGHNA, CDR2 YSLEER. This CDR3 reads CASSQNYRDDEQFF. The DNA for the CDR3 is TGCGCCAGCAGCCAGAATTACAGGGACGATGAGCAGTTCTTC.

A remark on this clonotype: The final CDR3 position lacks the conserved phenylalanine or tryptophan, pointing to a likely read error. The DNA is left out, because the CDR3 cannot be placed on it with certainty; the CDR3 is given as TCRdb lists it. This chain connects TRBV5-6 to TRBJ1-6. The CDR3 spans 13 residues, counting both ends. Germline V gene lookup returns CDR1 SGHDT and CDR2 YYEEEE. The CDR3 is CASSLAGNSPLNC.